The 16 T cell receptor beta chains below all came from one sample that was sequenced in a study. Clones were read by immunoSEQ multiplex PCR, and TCRdb kept only the in-frame ones, dropping some. The data contain tens of thousands of clones, over 85% of them singletons. Sequences were obtained from PBMCs. The receptors derive from a man aged 40-50 years with rheumatoid arthritis.

This chain joins TRBV30 and TRBJ1-1, with D hard to call. V was shortened by 4 bases and J by 5 bases, with 14 bases between the two germline ends. The CDR3 covers 13 residues. Germline-derived CDR1 and CDR2 are GTSNPN and SVGIG (reference sequence). The chain's CDR3 is CAWTPLGWTEAFF. CDR3 nucleotides: TGTGCCTGGACCCCGTTGGGGTGGACTGAAGCTTTCTTT.

This clone was detected a few times. This chain links TRBV30 with TRBJ1-4; 12 bases agree with TRBD1. The CDR3 sequence is 14 residues long. Germline assignment: CDR1 GTSNPN and CDR2 SVGIG (reference sequence). J gave up 7 bases and V 2 bases, and 2 bases lay outside the gene matches. In DNA, the CDR3 is TGTGCCTGGAGTCCGGGACAGGGGGCTGAAAAACTGTTTTTT. This translates into CAWSPGQGAEKLFF.

The CDR3 region is CASSDREGTEAFF. DNA of the CDR3: TGTGCCAGCAGTGACAGGGAGGGCACTGAAGCTTTCTTT. The chain links TRBV12-3 or TRBV12-4 to TRBJ1-1; 7 positions match TRBD1. The CDR3 runs 13 residues. The V gene end was trimmed by 5 bases and the J gene end by 4 bases; junction bases not matched to a gene: 4.

This chain connects TRBV7-2 to TRBJ1-4, with TRBD1 matching 9 bases. Germline V gives CDR1 SGHTA, CDR2 FQGNSA. Losses at the gene ends were 4 bases for V and 0 bases for J; bases not matched to a gene: 0. The length of the CDR3 is 15 residues. The CDR3 bases are TGTGCCAGCAGCTGGGACAGGGCAACTAATGAAAAACTGTTTTTT. Encoded protein: CASSWDRATNEKLFF.

The V and J genes are TRBV12-3 or TRBV12-4 and TRBJ1-2; D call uncertain. This CDR3 spans 13 amino acids. V was cut by 3 bases and J by 3 bases, with 8 bases left in between. The CDR3 DNA is TGTGCCAGCAGTTTTAGTCAGCACTATGGCTACACCTTC. The encoded protein is CASSFSQHYGYTF.

The V and J genes are TRBV29-1 and TRBJ2-7, with 9 nucleotides matching TRBD1. Germline V gives CDR1 SQVTM, CDR2 ANQGSEA. Losses at the gene ends were 7 bases for V and 1 base for J; bases not matched to a gene: 8. This CDR3 spans 14 amino acids. CDR3 residues: CSAGTTGGSYEQYF. As DNA, the CDR3 is TGCAGCGCCGGAACGACAGGGGGATCCTACGAGCAGTACTTC.

The chain uses TRBV7-8 and TRBJ1-1; unclear D gene. The CDR3 length is 13 residues. Trimming stripped 5 bases from V and 13 bases from J, with 20 bases between. Germline CDR1 and CDR2: SGHVS and FQNEAQ. CDR3 DNA sequence: TGTGCCAGCAGCGCAGCGGCTCACAGCCCGGTTTTCTTT. Protein sequence: CASSAAAHSPVFF. The variable domain in full, with the rest retrieved from reference TRBV7-8 and TRBJ1-1, is GAGVSQSPRYKVAKRGQDVALRCDPISGHVSLFWYQQALGQGPEFLTYFQNEAQLDKSGLPSDRFFAERPEGSVSTLKIQRTQQEDSAVYLCASSAAAHSPVFFGQGTRLTVV.

The V gene is TRBV10-3, the J gene TRBJ1-2, with a possible D match to TRBD1 (5 bases). Germline V gives CDR1 ENHRY, CDR2 SYGVKD. CDR3 length: 13 residues. Trimming shortened V by 5 bases and J by 0 bases, and 7 bases separated the two germline ends. CDR3 residues: CAISRDPNYGYTF. In nucleotides, the CDR3 is TGTGCCATCAGTAGGGACCCTAACTATGGCTACACCTTC.

V is TRBV9 and J is TRBJ2-1; perhaps TRBD1 as D (5 bases). Germline V gives CDR1 SGDLS, CDR2 YYNGEE. The CDR3 is 16 residues long. The V and J ends lost 0 bases and 1 base respectively, with 11 bases between them. The DNA of the CDR3 is TGTGCCAGCAGCGTAGATAGGGGTACATCCTACAATGAGCAGTTCTTC. This sequence encodes CASSVDRGTSYNEQFF.

The rearrangement uses TRBV19 and TRBJ2-7; D assignment may be TRBD1 or TRBD2 (5 bases each). Germline V gene lookup returns CDR1 LNHDA and CDR2 SQIVND (reference sequence). The CDR3 has 17 amino acids. The V end was cut by 0 bases, the J end by 7 bases, with 22 bases between. CDR3 protein: CASSIEPGTVASEEQYF. The CDR3 DNA reads TGTGCCAGTAGTATAGAGCCCGGGACGGTGGCTTCGGAGGAGCAGTACTTC. Drawing the rest from reference TRBV19 and TRBJ2-7, the complete variable domain is DGGITQSPKYLFRKEGQNVTLSCEQNLNHDAMYWYRQDPGQGLRLIYYSQIVNDFQKGDIAEGYSVSREKKESFPLTVTSAQKNPTAFYLCASSIEPGTVASEEQYFGPGTRLTVT.

This clone was detected once. The J gene is TRBJ1-3, the V gene TRBV19; no reliable D call. Per the germline V gene, CDR1 is LNHDA and CDR2 is SQIVND (reference sequence). The CDR3 spans 14 residues. Deletions cut 4 bases from V and 0 bases from J, with 7 bases between. The CDR3 coding sequence is TGTGCCAGTAGTACCCCAGACTCTGGAAACACCATATATTTT. Its translation is CASSTPDSGNTIYF.

This chain links TRBV28 with TRBJ1-5; D remains ambiguous. This CDR3 is built from 13 residues. CDR1 MDHEN and CDR2 SYDVKM come from the germline V gene. Trimming pared 8 bases from V and 1 base from J, leaving 9 bases between. CDR3 region: CASAWWSNQPQHF. As DNA, the CDR3 is TGTGCCAGCGCCTGGTGGAGCAATCAGCCCCAGCATTTT.

This clone was detected only once. The J gene is TRBJ2-7, the V gene TRBV6-2 or TRBV6-3; D not certain. Trimming left V 0 bases short and J 6 bases short, with 9 bases between. The germline CDR1 and CDR2 sequences are MNHEY and SVGEGT. The CDR3 has 13 amino acids. In DNA form, the CDR3 reads TGTGCCAGCAGTTACTCTCCGTGGGTCGAGCAGTACTTC. This encodes CASSYSPWVEQYF.

This clone was seen more than once but under ten times. This chain connects TRBV6-1 to TRBJ1-3; no clear D gene. The V end was cut by 2 bases, the J end by 0 bases, with 5 bases between. CDR1 is MNHNS and CDR2 is SASEGT in the germline V gene. This CDR3 region has 14 residues. The CDR3 sequence: CASSELYSGNTIYF. The CDR3 coding sequence is TGTGCCAGCAGTGAACTATACTCTGGAAACACCATATATTTT.

The chain is built from TRBV13 and TRBJ1-1, with D possibly matching TRBD1 (6 bases). The CDR3 has 16 residues. Deletions cut 3 bases from V and 5 bases from J, with 19 bases between. Per germline, CDR1 PRHDT and CDR2 FYEKMQ (reference sequence). CDR3 in amino acids: CASSFLAGEGGTEAFF. The CDR3 nucleotides read TGTGCCAGCAGCTTCCTTGCGGGGGAAGGGGGAACTGAAGCTTTCTTT.

V usage is TRBV27 and J usage is TRBJ2-7; D might be TRBD2 (7 bases). The germline gives CDR1 MNHEY, CDR2 SMNVEV (reference sequence). This CDR3 region has 15 residues. V gave up 4 bases and J gave up 1 base, with 14 bases separating them. CDR3: CASSSLGGGSYEQYF. DNA of the CDR3: TGTGCCAGCAGTTCCCTGGGAGGGGGGTCCTACGAGCAGTACTTC.